The rows below give T cell receptor beta chains drawn from one sample of a study of blood T cell repertoires in COVID-19. Here immunoSEQ multiplex PCR was the method, and the copy in TCRdb shows in-frame clones only, minus some. Here the sample spans fewer than 75,000 clones, under 90% being singletons. The specimen was peripheral blood. Receptors were obtained from a man in his sixties with acute or convalescent COVID-19. CDR3s include the opening cysteine and the closing phenylalanine or tryptophan. D genes are given only for firm matches. The size of a clone is reported for some rows only, either as once, few or many, or as a class for expanded clones.

TRBD1	NA	TRBV15	TRBJ1-5	TGTGCCAGCGACCCAGGGGGCGTAGGTCAGCCCCAGCATTTT	CASDPGGVGQPQHF
TRBD2	NA	TRBV7-2	TRBJ2-1	TGTGCCAGCAGCTTTAAAGCGGGGGGGCCAAGTGAGCAGTTCTTC	CASSFKAGGPSEQFF
NA	NA	TRBV7-8	TRBJ1-1	TGTGCCAGCAGCTTAGAGAGGACAGCCAACACTGAAGCTTTCTTT	CASSLERTANTEAFF
TRBD1	NA	TRBV9	TRBJ1-2	TGTGCCAGCAGCGGGCGGACAGGGCAGAACTATGGCTACACCTTC	CASSGRTGQNYGYTF
TRBD1	once	TRBV12-3/TRBV12-4	TRBJ1-2	TGTGCCAGCACTCCTGGAGGGGGCGGGAGCTACACCTTC	CASTPGGGGSYTF
NA	NA	TRBV18	TRBJ1-2	TGTGCCAGCTCACCCAGAATTAACTATGGCTACACCTTC	CASSPRINYGYTF
NA	NA	TRBV7-8	TRBJ1-2	TGTGCCAGCAGCTCCACAGGGAACTATGGCTACACCTTC	CASSSTGNYGYTF
NA	NA	TRBV5-6	TRBJ1-4	TGTGCCAGCAGCCGCGATGCTACCTACGAAAAACTGTTTTTT	CASSRDATYEKLFF
TRBD1	NA	TRBV27	TRBJ1-2	TGTGCCAGCAGTTTGGGGGCAGGGGGTGGGTATGGCTACACCTTC	CASSLGAGGGYGYTF
NA	NA	TRBV27	TRBJ1-2	TGTGCCAGCAGTCAGGGGACGGTTCAGGATGGCTACACCTTC	CASSQGTVQDGYTF
NA	NA	TRBV20-1	TRBJ2-1	TGCCCCGGCCGGGGGAATGAGCAGTTCTTC	CPGRGNEQFF
TRBD1	NA	TRBV6-6	TRBJ1-3	TGTGCCAGCAGCCGGTCCTATGGGGACAGACCAAACACCATATATTTT	CASSRSYGDRPNTIYF
TRBD1	NA	TRBV20-1	TRBJ2-4	TGCAGTGCCGGACAGGGGAACATTCAGTACTTC	CSAGQGNIQYF
NA	NA	TRBV29-1	TRBJ1-2	TGCAGCGTAGACCGGTCTCGGGGTAACTATGGCTACACCTTC	CSVDRSRGNYGYTF
TRBD1	NA	TRBV7-3	TRBJ2-7	TGTGCCAGCAGCTTACTCCCGGGACAGGGTTACGAGCAGTACTTC	CASSLLPGQGYEQYF
TRBD2	NA	TRBV7-2	TRBJ2-1	TGTGCCAGCAGCTTCAGCAGGGACTACTACAATGAGCAGTTCTTC	CASSFSRDYYNEQFF
TRBD1	NA	TRBV2	TRBJ1-1	TGTGCCAGCAGGATGACAGGGGTTGGGGCTGAAGCTTTCTTT	CASRMTGVGAEAFF
TRBD1	NA	TRBV24-1	TRBJ1-3	TGTGCCACCAGTAGGGCAGGGGGCTCTGGAAACACCATATATTTT	CATSRAGGSGNTIYF
NA	once	TRBV4-1	TRBJ2-5	TGCGCCAGCAGCCAAGATGGAGGGGGCGGTTTAGGGGAGACCCAGTACTTC	CASSQDGGGGLGETQYF
NA	NA	TRBV7-2	TRBJ2-7	TGTGCCAGCAGCTCCTCGACAGGCTACTACGAGCAGTACTTC	CASSSSTGYYEQYF
NA	NA	TRBV5-6	TRBJ1-1	TGTGCCAGCAGCTTCTTTTCGACATCGAACACTGAAGCTTTCTTT	CASSFFSTSNTEAFF
NA	NA	TRBV18	TRBJ1-1	TGTGCCAGCTCATCAGACAGGAACACTGAAGCTTTCTTT	CASSSDRNTEAFF
NA	NA	TRBV5-5	TRBJ2-3	TGTGCCAGCAGCTTGGACTCGCCCAAGGATACGCAGTATTTT	CASSLDSPKDTQYF
NA	NA	TRBV24-1	TRBJ2-2	TGTGCCACCAGTGACAGGCCGTTCACCGGGGAGCTGTTTTTT	CATSDRPFTGELFF
NA	NA	TRBV27	TRBJ1-5	TGTGCCAGCAGTCGACATGGAAATAGCAATCAGCCCCAGCATTTT	CASSRHGNSNQPQHF
NA	NA	TRBV6-5	TRBJ1-3	TGTGCCAGCAGTTCAAATCAAAACACCATATATTTT	CASSSNQNTIYF
NA	NA	TRBV7-2	TRBJ1-1	TGTGCCAGCAGCTTCTCAGGGAACACTGAAGCTTTCTTT	CASSFSGNTEAFF
TRBD1	NA	TRBV24-1	TRBJ1-1	TGTGCCACCAGTGGGGGCAGGGGGCCAGCTTTCTTT	CATSGGRGPAFF
TRBD1	once	TRBV7-2	TRBJ2-5	TGTGCCAGCAGCTCCCGACCGGGACAGTTGAAGACCCAGTACTTC	CASSSRPGQLKTQYF
TRBD2	once	TRBV7-2	TRBJ2-7	TGTGCCAGTAGCTTAGCGGCGACTAGCGGGGCGGGCGAGCAGTACTTC	CASSLAATSGAGEQYF
TRBD1	NA	TRBV5-4	TRBJ1-6	TGTGCCAGCAGCCCTAGTCCCGGGACAGGGTTTGGATCACCCCTCCACTTT	CASSPSPGTGFGSPLHF
NA	NA	TRBV4-1	TRBJ1-5	TGCGCCAGCAGCCACACAGGGCCGGGGCAGCCTCAGCATTTT	CASSHTGPGQPQHF
TRBD1	NA	TRBV19	TRBJ1-5	TGTGCCAGTAGTATCTCTGACAGGGTCGATCAGCCCCAGCATTTT	CASSISDRVDQPQHF
TRBD2	NA	TRBV11-2	TRBJ2-3	TGTGCCAGCAGCTGGATAGCGGGGGGAGGCACAGATACGCAGTATTTT	CASSWIAGGGTDTQYF
NA	once	TRBV5-1	TRBJ2-7	TGCGCCAGCAGCTTGGAAAGACAGGCATTCGACGAGCAGTACTTC	CASSLERQAFDEQYF
NA	NA	TRBV6-6	TRBJ1-2	TGTGCCAGCAGTTACTCGGTCGGAGCTAACTATGGCTACACCTTC	CASSYSVGANYGYTF
NA	NA	TRBV11-2	TRBJ2-5	TGTGCCAGCAGCCCCGGGGAGGGGGGGCTATCGGCCCAGTACTTC	CASSPGEGGLSAQYF
TRBD1	NA	TRBV10-3	TRBJ1-1	TGTGCCATCAGAGGACAGGAAGGTACTGAAGCTTTCTTT	CAIRGQEGTEAFF
TRBD1	NA	TRBV10-2	TRBJ1-6	TGCGCCAGCAAGGACAGGGGAACGCAGTATAATTCACCCCTCCACTTT	CASKDRGTQYNSPLHF
NA	few	TRBV4-1	TRBJ1-6	TGCGCCAGCAGCCAAACAGGCTCCTATAATTCACCCCTCCACTTT	CASSQTGSYNSPLHF
NA	many	TRBV20-1	TRBJ2-7	TGCAGTGCTAGTTACTTCTCCGCGTCCTACGAGCAGTACTTC	CSASYFSASYEQYF
NA	NA	TRBV11-2	TRBJ2-5	TGTGCCAGCAGCAGGAGCTACAGGGAAGAGACCCAGTACTTC	CASSRSYREETQYF
TRBD2	NA	TRBV7-2	TRBJ2-5	TGTGCCAGCAGCTTAAGTATCCGGGGAGGGGTGTCAAGAGAGACCCAGTACTTC	CASSLSIRGGVSRETQYF
TRBD1	NA	TRBV9	TRBJ1-2	TGTGCCAGCAGCGTCGGGGACAGGGGGCAAAGTGGCTACACCTTC	CASSVGDRGQSGYTF
NA	once	TRBV30	TRBJ1-5	TGTGCCTGGAACCCCCGGGGAGGTTTGGGGCAGCCCCAGCATTTT	CAWNPRGGLGQPQHF
NA	few	TRBV19	TRBJ1-4	TGTGCCAGTAGGAATCAGGGAGGAAATGAAAAACTGTTTTTT	CASRNQGGNEKLFF
TRBD1	once	TRBV9	TRBJ1-2	TGTGCCAGCAGCGTAGATCCTTGGGCACAGGGGGGAGACTATGGCTACACCTTC	CASSVDPWAQGGDYGYTF
NA	NA	TRBV2	TRBJ1-3	TGTGCCAGCAGGAGCTCTGGAAACACCATATATTTT	CASRSSGNTIYF
NA	NA	TRBV5-4	TRBJ1-6	TGTGCCAGCAGCTTGGCACAGAATAATTCACCCCTCCACTTT	CASSLAQNNSPLHF
TRBD1	NA	TRBV15	TRBJ1-5	TGTGCCACCAGCCGTTTTACAGGGGCTCGGAGCAATCAGCCCCAGCATTTT	CATSRFTGARSNQPQHF
NA	once	TRBV6-5	TRBJ1-3	TGTGCCAGCACCCCCCGGGGGGCCACGGGAAACACCATATATTTT	CASTPRGATGNTIYF